The T cell receptor (beta chain) under discussion was sequenced for a study of shared clonotypes between healthy human individuals. Whole-study context: Ranging from 18 to 49 in age, donors were a couple of women and a few men. CD4 naive cells filled three plates per donor, CD4 memory three, CD8 naive two and CD8 memory one.

Each subset's genomic DNA was split evenly across several immunoSEQ plates. Method: immunoSEQ multiplex PCR; TCRdb's copy keeps in-frame clones and lacks some. The table has roughly 2 million clones, about 94% seen once; the top ten hold roughly 0.13%. The ends were cut back, 4 bases at V and 6 bases at J, with 15 bases in the middle. Germline CDR1 reads GTSNPN; CDR2 reads SVGIG (reference sequence). The CDR3 is 14 amino acids. The rearrangement joins TRBV30 to TRBJ2-2, with D perhaps matching TRBD1 (6 bases). The sample consisted of naive CD4+ T cells sorted from blood. Noted subset: CD45RA+ positively selected. The receptor comes from a man aged 18 to 35 in good health. Here the CDR3 reads CAWNTGTPAGELFF. In nucleotides, the CDR3 is TGTGCCTGGAACACCGGGACACCCGCCGGGGAGCTGTTTTTT.